The source of this TCR beta chain is a study of T cells in Graves' hyperthyroidism and ophthalmopathy. RNA transcripts were the template for amplifying TCR beta CDR3 regions. With the HTBI primer set, the TCR CDR3 went through a first round of RT-PCR. TCRdb reprocessed the multiplex PCR reads with MiXCR, giving one entry per CDR3 protein. The sample lists approximately 410,000 distinct CDR3 sequences, 14% to 15% occurring once. At least ten counts were recorded for this clonotype. Its cognate antigen is unknown. CDR1 is KGHDR, CDR2 SFDVKD, per germline. V was shortened by 7 bases and J by 3 bases, with 11 bases between the two germline ends. This CDR3 contains 13 residues. Study observations and caveats: Blood also held most thyroid clonotypes expanded beyond 0.001.

Sequences were obtained from blood. This receptor was taken from a man between 18 and 35 years old with Graves' ophthalmopathy. This sequence joins TRBV24-1 and TRBJ2-5; D not resolved. The CDR3 region has the DNA TGTGCCACCAGCGCACTTAATGAAGAGACCCAGTACTTC. It translates to CATSALNEETQYF.